These 20 T cell receptor beta chains came from one sample sequenced in a study of T cell repertoires in cytomegalovirus infection. From the reads, TCRdb called clonotypes with MiXCR, one entry per CDR3 protein. The sample includes around 530,000 distinct CDR3 sequences, approximately 26% seen only once; the top ten take about 13%. Source material: PBMCs. All receptors derive from a human donor in good health (CMV status not recorded). Some clones in this sample may be carry-over from other donors' samples.

This clonotype was detected ten times or more. The chain is built from TRBV7-2 and TRBJ2-2, with D tentatively TRBD2 (5 bases). Germline V gene data show CDR1 as SGHTA and CDR2 as FQGNSA. This CDR3 is 15 amino acids long. Trimming shortened V by 0 bases and J by 7 bases, and 12 bases separated the two germline ends. CDR3 region: CASSLAVTEGGELFF. For the CDR3, the DNA is TGTGCCAGCAGCTTAGCCGTTACCGAGGGCGGGGAGCTGTTTTTT. The full variable domain, with the rest looked up from reference TRBV7-2 and TRBJ2-2, is GAGVSQSPSNKVTEKGKDVELRCDPISGHTALYWYRQSLGQGLEFLIYFQGNSAPDKSGLPSDRFSAERTGGSVSTLTIQRTQQEDSAVYLCASSLAVTEGGELFFGEGSRLTVL.

This chain joins TRBV28 and TRBJ2-1; 13 nucleotides line up with TRBD2. The CDR3 has 15 residues. CDR1 is MDHEN and CDR2 is SYDVKM in the germline V gene. The ends lost 4 bases at V and 9 bases at J; junction bases unmatched: 6. CDR3 region: CASSSGLAGYGEQFF. The DNA for the CDR3 is TGTGCCAGCAGTTCGGGACTAGCGGGATACGGTGAGCAGTTCTTC.

V usage is TRBV2 and J usage is TRBJ1-1; no clear D gene. CDR3 length equals 13 residues. The ends were cut back, 7 bases at V and 3 bases at J, with 12 bases in the middle. The germline V gene encodes CDR1 SNHLY and CDR2 FYNNEI. CDR3 amino acids: CASILDGDTEAFF. CDR3 nucleotide sequence: TGTGCCAGCATTTTAGACGGGGACACTGAAGCTTTCTTT.

This clonotype was recorded a few times. This rearrangement joins TRBV11-2 to TRBJ2-7; 9 bases line up with TRBD1. The germline V gene has CDR1 SGHAT and CDR2 FQNNGV. After removal of 4 bases from V and 3 bases from J, the junction contained 7 bases not matched to a gene. CDR3 length: 15 amino acids. The CDR3 here is CASSSRGDRVYEQYF. The CDR3, as DNA: TGTGCCAGCAGCTCAAGGGGGGACAGGGTCTACGAGCAGTACTTC.

The CDR3 nucleotides are TGTGCCAGCAGCCTGGACTCCCCTGCGAACACCGGGGAGCTGTTTTTT. Its protein product is CASSLDSPANTGELFF. The chain links TRBV2 to TRBJ2-2, with D possibly matching TRBD2 (5 bases). This CDR3 has 16 amino acids. Germline lookup yields CDR1 SNHLY and CDR2 FYNNEI. The V end was cut by 6 bases, the J end by 0 bases, with 14 bases between.

J is TRBJ2-1 and V is TRBV7-2; D gene unclear. The CDR3 has 13 residues. CDR1 and CDR2 (germline): SGHTA, FQGNSA. Trimming removed 1 base at V and 6 bases at J, with 7 bases between. The CDR3 bases are TGTGCCAGCAGCTTAGTAGGAATCAATGAGCAGTTCTTC. Translated, it gives CASSLVGINEQFF.

This rearrangement joins TRBV19 to TRBJ2-3, with no clear D. This CDR3 is 15 amino acids long. Germline CDR1 and CDR2: LNHDA and SQIVND (reference sequence). Between the trimmed V and J ends, which lost 5 bases and 5 bases, there was a span of 17 bases. CDR3 nucleotide sequence: TGTGCCAGTAGTCTGGGTCCCAAACCCCTAGATACGCAGTATTTT. It specifies CASSLGPKPLDTQYF. Complete variable domain (other parts from reference TRBV19 and TRBJ2-3): DGGITQSPKYLFRKEGQNVTLSCEQNLNHDAMYWYRQDPGQGLRLIYYSQIVNDFQKGDIAEGYSVSREKKESFPLTVTSAQKNPTAFYLCASSLGPKPLDTQYFGPGTRLTVL.

This chain joins TRBV6-2 or TRBV6-3 and TRBJ2-5, with D perhaps TRBD2 (5 bases). The CDR3 contains 15 residues. Trimming left V 2 bases short and J 5 bases short, with 15 bases between. Germline loops: CDR1 MNHEY, CDR2 SVGEGT. CDR3 sequence reads: CASSYIKGPGETQYF. CDR3 bases: TGTGCCAGCAGTTACATCAAGGGCCCGGGGGAGACCCAGTACTTC.

Only a few counts were recorded for this clonotype. The chain uses TRBV5-1 and TRBJ2-7, with 7 bases aligning to TRBD1. In germline, CDR1 is SGHRS, CDR2 YFSETQ. This CDR3 region has 15 residues. After removal of 4 bases from V and 5 bases from J, the junction contained 12 bases not matched to a gene. This CDR3 reads CASSRIETGSNEQYF. CDR3 nucleotide sequence: TGCGCCAGCAGCCGCATAGAGACAGGGAGCAACGAGCAGTACTTC.

The chain is built from TRBV6-2 or TRBV6-3 and TRBJ1-5; 8 nucleotides match TRBD1. CDR3 length: 13 residues. After removal of 7 bases from V and 6 bases from J, the junction contained 5 bases not matched to a gene. CDR1 and CDR2 from the germline V gene are MNHEY and SVGEGT. The CDR3 nucleotides are TGTGCCAGCATGGACAGGGCCTTTCAGCCCCAGCATTTT. It is translated as CASMDRAFQPQHF.

This clonotype was seen more than once but under ten times. V is TRBV28 and J is TRBJ2-1, with D unclear. This CDR3 region has 12 residues. Per the germline V gene, CDR1 is MDHEN and CDR2 is SYDVKM. V lost 8 bases, J lost 4 bases, and 9 bases lay in between. The CDR3 nucleotides read TGTGCCAGCCATCCAGGTTACAATGAGCAGTTCTTC. It is translated as CASHPGYNEQFF.

This clonotype was counted many times. The chain is built from TRBV7-2 and TRBJ2-2, with a possible D match to TRBD1 (5 bases). The CDR3 contains 14 residues. The V and J ends lost 2 bases and 7 bases respectively, with 11 bases between them. Germline CDR1 SGHTA, CDR2 FQGNSA. The CDR3 is CASSLFVGVGELFF. The CDR3 nucleotides read TGTGCCAGCAGCTTATTCGTAGGGGTCGGGGAGCTGTTTTTT.

V is TRBV2 and J is TRBJ2-7; weak D call: TRBD2 (6 bases). Germline V gene sequence: CDR1 SNHLY, CDR2 FYNNEI. The CDR3 sequence is 14 residues long. Deletions cut 5 bases from V and 7 bases from J, with 18 bases between. CDR3 coding DNA: TGTGCCAGCAGTCGGACTAATACGGCGCGGGAGCAGTACTTC. This codes for CASSRTNTAREQYF.

This clonotype has more than one count but fewer than ten. The chain links TRBV6-1 to TRBJ2-7; no clear D. Trimming cost V 1 base and J 5 bases, with 15 bases left between them. Germline V gene data show CDR1 as MNHNS and CDR2 as SASEGT. The CDR3 loop spans 15 amino acids. The CDR3, as DNA: TGTGCCAGCAGTGAAGGTTCGGGCAGGCCCCACGAGCAGTACGTC. It codes for CASSEGSGRPHEQYV.

The rearrangement uses TRBV5-1 and TRBJ2-5, with D possibly being TRBD1 (6 bases). With 4 bases removed from V and 5 bases from J, the gap between germline ends came to 15 bases. The V gene's germline CDR1 is SGHRS and CDR2 YFSETQ. The CDR3 is made up of 14 amino acids. CDR3 sequence (DNA): TGCGCCAGCAGCCCTGGGGGCTCAACGGAGACCCAGTACTTC. Translation gives CASSPGGSTETQYF.

This clonotype has more than one count but fewer than ten. The CDR3 protein is CAISDGTALNEQFF. The CDR3 DNA is TGTGCCATCAGTGACGGGACAGCTCTCAATGAGCAGTTCTTC. V gene TRBV10-3 combines with J gene TRBJ2-1; TRBD1 matches 7 bases. Germline CDR1 reads ENHRY; CDR2 reads SYGVKD. V dropped 3 bases and J dropped 6; count of bases not matched to a gene: 5. This CDR3 is built from 14 residues.

This chain connects TRBV12-3 or TRBV12-4 to TRBJ2-5; D remains ambiguous. The CDR3 extends over 14 amino acids. Trimming took 6 bases from V and 1 from J, leaving 12 bases between them. The DNA of the CDR3 is TGTGCCAGCAGCGTAGCCTTTGGCCAAGAGACCCAGTACTTC. The encoded protein is CASSVAFGQETQYF.

This clonotype has a handful of counts. The V gene is TRBV28, the J gene TRBJ1-4; no definite D call. CDR3 size: 11 residues. In germline, CDR1 is MDHEN, CDR2 SYDVKM. Trimming cost V 3 bases and J 12 bases, with 8 bases left between them. The CDR3 coding sequence is TGTGCCAGCAGTTTTCGGACGGAACTGTTTTTT. It encodes CASSFRTELFF.

This clonotype appeared many times. The V call is TRBV12-3 or TRBV12-4, the J call TRBJ2-3, with a tentative D call TRBD2 (6 bases). Trimming took 5 bases from V and 4 from J, leaving 10 bases between them. The CDR3 is 13 residues long. The CDR3 DNA sequence: TGTGCCAGCAGTGGGGGACTGCCAGATACGCAGTATTTT. This gives the protein CASSGGLPDTQYF.

The rearrangement links TRBV28 to TRBJ1-2, with TRBD1 as a possible D gene (5 bases). The germline CDR1 and CDR2 sequences are MDHEN and SYDVKM. V lost 6 bases to trimming and J lost 4 bases, with 9 bases between them. This CDR3 is 12 amino acids long. The CDR3 spells CASRLQGYGYTF. The CDR3 DNA is TGTGCCAGCAGACTTCAGGGCTATGGCTACACCTTC.